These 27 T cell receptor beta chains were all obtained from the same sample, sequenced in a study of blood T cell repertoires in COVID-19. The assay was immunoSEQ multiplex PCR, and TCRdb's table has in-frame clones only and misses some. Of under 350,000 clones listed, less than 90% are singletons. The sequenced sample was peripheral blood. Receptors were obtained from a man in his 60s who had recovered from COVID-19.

The CDR3 coding sequence is TGTGCCAGCAGGATGGATAGGGGTAAAGGTCTGGGTCCCGACGAGCATTTT. Its protein product is CASRMDRGKGLGPDEHF. The rearrangement uses TRBV2 and TRBJ1-5; D perhaps matches TRBD1 (5 bases). Germline V gene data show CDR1 as SNHLY and CDR2 as FYNNEI. The CDR3 contains 17 residues. V lost 6 bases and J lost 14, with 32 bases in between.

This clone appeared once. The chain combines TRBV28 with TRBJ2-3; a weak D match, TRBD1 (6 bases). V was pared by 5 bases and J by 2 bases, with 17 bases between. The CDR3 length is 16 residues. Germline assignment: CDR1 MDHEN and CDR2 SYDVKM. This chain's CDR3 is CASSLTGNSITDTQYF. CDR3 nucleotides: TGTGCCAGCAGTCTCACAGGGAATTCCATCACAGATACGCAGTATTTT.

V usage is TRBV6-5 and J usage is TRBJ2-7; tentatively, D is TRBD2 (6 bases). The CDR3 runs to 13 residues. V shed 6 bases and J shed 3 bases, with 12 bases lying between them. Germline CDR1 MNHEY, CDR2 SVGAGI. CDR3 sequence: CASSPGTYYEQYF. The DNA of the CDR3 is TGTGCCAGCAGCCCCGGGACTTACTACGAGCAGTACTTC.

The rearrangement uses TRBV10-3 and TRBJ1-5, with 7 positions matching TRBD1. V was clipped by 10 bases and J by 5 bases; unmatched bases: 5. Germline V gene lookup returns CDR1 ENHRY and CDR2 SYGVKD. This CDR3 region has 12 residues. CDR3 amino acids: CATDREYQPQHF. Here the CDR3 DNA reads TGTGCCACCGACAGGGAGTATCAGCCCCAGCATTTT.

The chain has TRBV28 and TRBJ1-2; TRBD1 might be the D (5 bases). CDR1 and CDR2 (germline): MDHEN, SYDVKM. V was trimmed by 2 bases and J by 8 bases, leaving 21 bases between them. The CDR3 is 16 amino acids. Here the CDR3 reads CASSLPGLGQQGGYTF. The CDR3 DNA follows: TGTGCCAGCAGTTTACCCGGGCTTGGACAACAAGGGGGCTACACCTTC.

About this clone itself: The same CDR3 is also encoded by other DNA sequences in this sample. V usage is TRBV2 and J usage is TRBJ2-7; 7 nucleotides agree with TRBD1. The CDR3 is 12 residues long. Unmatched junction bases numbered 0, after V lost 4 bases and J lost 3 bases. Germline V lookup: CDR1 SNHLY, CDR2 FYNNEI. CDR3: CASSGQGYEQYF. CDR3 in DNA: TGTGCCAGCAGTGGACAGGGCTACGAGCAGTACTTC.

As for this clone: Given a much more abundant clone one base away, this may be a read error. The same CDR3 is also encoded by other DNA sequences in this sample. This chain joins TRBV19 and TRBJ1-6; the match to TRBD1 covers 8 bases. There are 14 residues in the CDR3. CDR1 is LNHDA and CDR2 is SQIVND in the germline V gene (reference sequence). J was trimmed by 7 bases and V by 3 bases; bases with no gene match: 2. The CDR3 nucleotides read TGTGCCAGTAGTATGCGACAGGGGAATTCACCCCTCCACTTT. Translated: CASSMRQGNSPLHF.

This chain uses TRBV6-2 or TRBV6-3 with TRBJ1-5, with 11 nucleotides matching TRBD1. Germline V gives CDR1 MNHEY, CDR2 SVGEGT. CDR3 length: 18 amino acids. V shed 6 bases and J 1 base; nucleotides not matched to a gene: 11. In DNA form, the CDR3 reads TGTGCCAGCAGCCCGGGACAGGGGGTTAGTATGAGCAATCAGCCCCAGCATTTT. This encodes CASSPGQGVSMSNQPQHF.

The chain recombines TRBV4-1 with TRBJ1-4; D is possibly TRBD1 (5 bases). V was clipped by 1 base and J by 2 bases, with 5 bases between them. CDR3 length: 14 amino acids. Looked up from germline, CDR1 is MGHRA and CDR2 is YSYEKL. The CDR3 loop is CASSQGQTNEKLFF. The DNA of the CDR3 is TGCGCCAGCAGCCAAGGACAGACTAATGAAAAACTGTTTTTT.

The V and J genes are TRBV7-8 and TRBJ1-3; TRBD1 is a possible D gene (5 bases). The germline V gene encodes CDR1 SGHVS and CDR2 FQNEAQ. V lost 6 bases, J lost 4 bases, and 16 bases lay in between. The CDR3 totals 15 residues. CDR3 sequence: CASSTEQGWGNTIYF. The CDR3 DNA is TGTGCCAGCAGTACTGAGCAGGGTTGGGGAAACACCATATATTTT.

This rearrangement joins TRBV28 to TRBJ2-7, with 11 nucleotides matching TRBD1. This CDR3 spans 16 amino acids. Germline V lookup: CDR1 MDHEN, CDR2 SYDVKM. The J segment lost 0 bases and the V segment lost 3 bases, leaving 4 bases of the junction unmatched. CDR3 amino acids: CASSLGGTGGSYEQYF. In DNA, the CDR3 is TGTGCCAGCAGTTTGGGCGGGACAGGGGGCTCCTACGAGCAGTACTTC.

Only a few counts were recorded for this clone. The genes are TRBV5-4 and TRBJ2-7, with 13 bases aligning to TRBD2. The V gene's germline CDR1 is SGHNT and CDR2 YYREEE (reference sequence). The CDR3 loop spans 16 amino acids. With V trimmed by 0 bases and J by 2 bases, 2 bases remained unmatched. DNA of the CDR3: TGTGCCAGCAGCTTGGGTGGACTAGCGGGGGCCTACGAGCAGTACTTC. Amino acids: CASSLGGLAGAYEQYF.

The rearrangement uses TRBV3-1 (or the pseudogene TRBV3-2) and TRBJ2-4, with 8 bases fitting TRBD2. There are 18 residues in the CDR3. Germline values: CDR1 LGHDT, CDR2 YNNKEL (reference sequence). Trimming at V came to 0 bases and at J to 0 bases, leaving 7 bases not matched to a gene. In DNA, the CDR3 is TGTGCCAGCAGCCAAGATAAGAAGCTAGCGGGAGCCAAAAACATTCAGTACTTC. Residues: CASSQDKKLAGAKNIQYF.

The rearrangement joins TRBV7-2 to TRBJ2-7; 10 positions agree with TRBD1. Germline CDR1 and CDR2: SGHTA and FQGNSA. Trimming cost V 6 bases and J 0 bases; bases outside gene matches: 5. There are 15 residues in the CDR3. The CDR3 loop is CASSSRTGGSYEQYF. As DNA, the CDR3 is TGTGCCAGCAGTTCGAGGACAGGGGGCTCCTACGAGCAGTACTTC. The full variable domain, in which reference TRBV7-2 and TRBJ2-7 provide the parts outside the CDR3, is GAGVSQSPSNKVTEKGKDVELRCDPISGHTALYWYRQSLGQGLEFLIYFQGNSAPDKSGLPSDRFSAERTGGSVSTLTIQRTQQEDSAVYLCASSSRTGGSYEQYFGPGTRLTVT.

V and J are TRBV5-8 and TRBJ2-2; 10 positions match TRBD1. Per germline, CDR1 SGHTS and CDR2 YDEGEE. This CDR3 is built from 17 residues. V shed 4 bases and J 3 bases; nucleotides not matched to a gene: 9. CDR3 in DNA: TGTGCCAGCAGCCACGCCTGGGACAGGGGTCACACCGGGGAGCTGTTTTTT. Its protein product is CASSHAWDRGHTGELFF.

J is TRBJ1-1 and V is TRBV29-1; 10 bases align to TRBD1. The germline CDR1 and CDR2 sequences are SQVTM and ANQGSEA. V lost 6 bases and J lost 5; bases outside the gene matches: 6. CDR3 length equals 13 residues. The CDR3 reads CSVDRTGGTEAFF. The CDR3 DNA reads TGCAGCGTGGATCGGACAGGGGGGACTGAAGCTTTCTTT.

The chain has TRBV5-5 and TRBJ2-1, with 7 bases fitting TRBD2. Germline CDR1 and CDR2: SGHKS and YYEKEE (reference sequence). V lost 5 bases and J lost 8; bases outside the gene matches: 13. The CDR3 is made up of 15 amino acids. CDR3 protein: CASSGGRRGVYEQFF. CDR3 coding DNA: TGTGCCAGCAGTGGAGGACGTCGGGGGGTGTATGAGCAGTTCTTC. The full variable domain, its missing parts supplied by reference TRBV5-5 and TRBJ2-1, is DAGVTQSPTHLIKTRGQQVTLRCSPISGHKSVSWYQQVLGQGPQFIFQYYEKEERGRGNFPDRFSARQFPNYSSELNVNALLLGDSALYLCASSGGRRGVYEQFFGPGTRLTVL.

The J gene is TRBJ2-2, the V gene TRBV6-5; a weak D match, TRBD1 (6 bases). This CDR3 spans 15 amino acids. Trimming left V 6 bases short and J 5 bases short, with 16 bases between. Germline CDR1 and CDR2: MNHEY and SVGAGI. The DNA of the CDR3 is TGTGCCAGCAGAGTAGACAGGCTAAAAACCGGGGAGCTGTTTTTT. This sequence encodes CASRVDRLKTGELFF.

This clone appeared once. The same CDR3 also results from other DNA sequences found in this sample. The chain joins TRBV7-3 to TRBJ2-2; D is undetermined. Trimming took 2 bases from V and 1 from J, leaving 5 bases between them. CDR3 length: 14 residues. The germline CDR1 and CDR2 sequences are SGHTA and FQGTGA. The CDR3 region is CASSLGVNTGELFF. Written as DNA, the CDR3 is TGTGCCAGCAGCTTAGGAGTGAACACCGGGGAGCTGTTTTTT.

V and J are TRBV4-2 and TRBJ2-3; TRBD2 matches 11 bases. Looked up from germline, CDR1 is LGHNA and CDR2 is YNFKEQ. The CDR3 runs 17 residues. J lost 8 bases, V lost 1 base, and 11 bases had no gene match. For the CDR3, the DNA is TGTGCCAGCAGCCAAGCCGTAGCGGGAGGGCCCTCAGGTACGCAGTATTTT. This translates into CASSQAVAGGPSGTQYF.

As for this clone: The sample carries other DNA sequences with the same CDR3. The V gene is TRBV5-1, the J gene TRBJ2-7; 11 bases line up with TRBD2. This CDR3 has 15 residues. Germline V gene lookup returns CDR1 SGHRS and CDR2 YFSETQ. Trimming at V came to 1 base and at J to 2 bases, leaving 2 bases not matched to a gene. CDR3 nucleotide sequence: TGCGCCAGCAGCTTGACTAGCGGGAGTACCTACGAGCAGTACTTC. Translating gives CASSLTSGSTYEQYF.

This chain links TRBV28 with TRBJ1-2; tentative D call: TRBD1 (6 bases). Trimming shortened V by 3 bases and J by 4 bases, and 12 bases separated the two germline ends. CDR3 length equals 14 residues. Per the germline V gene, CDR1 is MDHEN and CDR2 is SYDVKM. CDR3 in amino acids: CASSFTNRVYGYTF. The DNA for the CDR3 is TGTGCCAGCAGTTTCACTAACAGGGTCTATGGCTACACCTTC.

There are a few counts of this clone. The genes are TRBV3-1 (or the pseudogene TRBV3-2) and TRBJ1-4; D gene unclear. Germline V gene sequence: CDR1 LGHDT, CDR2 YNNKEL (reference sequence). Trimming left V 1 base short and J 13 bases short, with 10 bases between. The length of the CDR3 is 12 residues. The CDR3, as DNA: TGTGCCAGCAGCCAAGTCTCCGGTGTACTGTTTTTT. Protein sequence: CASSQVSGVLFF.

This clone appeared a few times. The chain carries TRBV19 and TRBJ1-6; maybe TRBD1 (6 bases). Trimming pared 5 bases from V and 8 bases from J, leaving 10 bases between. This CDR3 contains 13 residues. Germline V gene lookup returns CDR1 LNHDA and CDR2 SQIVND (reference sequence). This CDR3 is CASSAYRDSPLHF. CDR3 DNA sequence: TGTGCCAGTAGTGCCTACAGGGATTCACCCCTCCACTTT.

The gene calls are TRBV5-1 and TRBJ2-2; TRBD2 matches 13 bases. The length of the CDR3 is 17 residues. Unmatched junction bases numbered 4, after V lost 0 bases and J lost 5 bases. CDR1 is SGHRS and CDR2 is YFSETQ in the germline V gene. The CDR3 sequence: CASSLGLAGGQTGELFF. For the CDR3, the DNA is TGCGCCAGCAGCTTGGGACTAGCGGGAGGACAAACCGGGGAGCTGTTTTTT.

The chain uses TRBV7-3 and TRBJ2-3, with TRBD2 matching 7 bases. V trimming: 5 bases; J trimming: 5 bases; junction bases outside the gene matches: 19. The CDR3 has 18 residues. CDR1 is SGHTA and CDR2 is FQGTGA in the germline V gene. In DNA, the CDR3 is TGTGCCAGCAGCCCTAAAAGTAGGGTGCGGGGGAGGCAAGATACGCAGTATTTT. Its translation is CASSPKSRVRGRQDTQYF.

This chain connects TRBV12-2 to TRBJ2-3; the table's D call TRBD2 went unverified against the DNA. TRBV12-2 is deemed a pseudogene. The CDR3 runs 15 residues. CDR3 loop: CASRRSGRALDTQYF. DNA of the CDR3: TGTGCAAGTCGCCGGAGCGGGAGGGCCTTAGATACGCAGTATTTT.